The 18 T cell receptor beta chains reported below all come from one sample, sequenced in a study of blood T cell repertoires in COVID-19 (dated by TCRdb to 2018 to 2020). Libraries came from the immunoSEQ multiplex PCR assay. TCRdb took over this immuneACCESS table, retaining in-frame rearrangements with V and J assigned. Such tables are incomplete; in checked studies, under half of the missing clones stem from an unresolved V gene, and the remainder is unexplained. The sample has some 240,000 clones on record, almost 90% of them singletons. In total, the top ten clones hold 2.1% of the sample. The sequenced sample was peripheral blood. The receptors were sampled from a woman aged 60-70 years with COVID-19, enrolled during active disease.

CDR3 sequence (DNA): TGTGCCAGCAGTGCTCAGGGAAATAGCAATCAGCCCCAGCATTTT. Translated, it gives CASSAQGNSNQPQHF. V and J are TRBV6-2 or TRBV6-3 and TRBJ1-5, with D maybe TRBD1 (5 bases). The V gene lost 5 bases and the J gene lost 0 bases, with 11 bases spanning the gap. This CDR3 region has 15 residues. Germline V gene sequence: CDR1 MNHEY, CDR2 SVGEGT.

This clone came up a few times. This sequence joins TRBV5-6 and TRBJ1-2; D may be TRBD1 (5 bases). Germline V lookup: CDR1 SGHDT, CDR2 YYEEEE. The V end was cut by 4 bases, the J end by 7 bases, with 14 bases between. The CDR3 sequence is 13 residues long. CDR3 sequence (DNA): TGTGCCAGCAGCCGTGGGGTGGGGCCTGGCTACACCTTC. This codes for CASSRGVGPGYTF.

The chain employs TRBV7-3 and TRBJ1-1; D gene ambiguous. This CDR3 spans 15 amino acids. The V gene's germline CDR1 is SGHTA and CDR2 FQGTGA. Trimming left V 2 bases short and J 0 bases short, with 10 bases between. For the CDR3, the DNA is TGTGCCAGCAGCTTAGAGACACCCCTGAACACTGAAGCTTTCTTT. Its translation: CASSLETPLNTEAFF. Variable domain in full (rest from reference TRBV7-3 and TRBJ1-1): GAGVSQTPSNKVTEKGKYVELRCDPISGHTALYWYRQSLGQGPEFLIYFQGTGAADDSGLPNDRFFAVRPEGSVSTLKIQRTERGDSAVYLCASSLETPLNTEAFFGQGTRLTVV.

The chain combines TRBV6-5 with TRBJ1-1; D ambiguous. CDR3 length: 14 amino acids. Trimming took 2 bases from V and 4 from J, leaving 11 bases between them. Germline lookup yields CDR1 MNHEY and CDR2 SVGAGI. The DNA of the CDR3 is TGTGCCAGCAGTTACGGAGAGTTCGGCACTGAAGCTTTCTTT. As protein: CASSYGEFGTEAFF.

The rearrangement uses TRBV6-2 or TRBV6-3 and TRBJ1-2; the match to TRBD1 covers 7 bases. Germline V CDR1 and CDR2: MNHEY, SVGEGT. The CDR3 is 14 residues long. V dropped 0 bases and J dropped 7; count of bases not matched to a gene: 5. CDR3 amino acids: CASSYSTGRAGYTF. The CDR3 nucleotides read TGTGCCAGCAGTTACTCGACAGGGCGTGCTGGCTACACCTTC.

The chain uses TRBV5-6 and TRBJ1-1; 8 bases align to TRBD1. Germline V gene sequence: CDR1 SGHDT, CDR2 YYEEEE. J was trimmed by 0 bases and V by 1 base; bases with no gene match: 2. The CDR3 spans 15 residues. The CDR3 protein is CASSLTTGVNTEAFF. The CDR3 nucleotides read TGTGCCAGCAGCTTGACGACAGGGGTGAACACTGAAGCTTTCTTT. Full variable domain (outside the CDR3, taken from reference TRBV5-6 and TRBJ1-1): DAGVTQSPTHLIKTRGQQVTLRCSPKSGHDTVSWYQQALGQGPQFIFQYYEEEERQRGNFPDRFSGHQFPNYSSELNVNALLLGDSALYLCASSLTTGVNTEAFFGQGTRLTVV.

The J gene is TRBJ1-6, the V gene TRBV9; D unclear. The CDR3 loop spans 13 amino acids. V gave up 4 bases and J gave up 7 bases, with 9 bases separating them. The germline V gene has CDR1 SGDLS and CDR2 YYNGEE. CDR3 loop: CASSTTLNSPLHF. The CDR3 bases are TGTGCCAGCAGCACCACCCTAAATTCACCCCTCCACTTT.

This clone appeared many times. The chain joins TRBV7-2 to TRBJ2-3, with TRBD2 matching over 11 bases. Germline CDR1 is SGHTA and CDR2 is FQGNSA. Trimming at V came to 0 bases and at J to 2 bases, leaving 13 bases not matched to a gene. The CDR3 has 20 amino acids. The CDR3 nucleotides read TGTGCCAGCAGCTTAGCCCGAAGGCTAGCGGGGGGCGGCTCCACAGATACGCAGTATTTT. Its translation: CASSLARRLAGGGSTDTQYF.

This sequence joins TRBV7-2 and TRBJ2-2; 7 bases align to TRBD1. V shed 5 bases, J shed 4 bases, and the junction held 10 bases outside the gene matches. The CDR3 totals 16 residues. Germline CDR1 and CDR2: SGHTA and FQGNSA. The chain's CDR3 is CASSPDRTRSTGELFF. The CDR3 DNA follows: TGTGCCAGCAGCCCGGACAGGACCCGGAGCACCGGGGAGCTGTTTTTT.

This rearrangement joins TRBV6-6 to TRBJ1-1, with D maybe TRBD1 (5 bases). Germline loops: CDR1 MNHNY, CDR2 SVGAGI (reference sequence). The CDR3 runs to 13 residues. The V end was cut by 2 bases, the J end by 1 base, with 5 bases between. The CDR3 DNA follows: TGTGCCAGCAGTTACGACAGGAACACTGAAGCTTTCTTT. The encoded protein is CASSYDRNTEAFF.

This clone showed up just a few times. This chain joins TRBV30 and TRBJ1-5; D possibly corresponds to TRBD1 (6 bases). V gave up 2 bases and J gave up 7 bases, with 15 bases separating them. The CDR3 contains 14 residues. CDR1 GTSNPN and CDR2 SVGIG come from the germline V gene (reference sequence). The CDR3 is CAWSMGASGQPQHF. The CDR3 nucleotides are TGTGCCTGGAGTATGGGGGCGTCAGGGCAGCCCCAGCATTTT.

The chain joins TRBV19 to TRBJ1-5; perhaps TRBD1 as D (5 bases). In germline, CDR1 is LNHDA, CDR2 SQIVND (reference sequence). The CDR3 contains 15 residues. V lost 3 bases and J 2 bases, leaving 11 bases between the germline ends. Here the CDR3 DNA reads TGTGCCAGTAGTATCCCACAGGTCCGCAATCAGCCCCAGCATTTT. It is translated as CASSIPQVRNQPQHF.

J is TRBJ1-2 and V is TRBV9, with TRBD1 matching over 7 bases. J gave up 4 bases and V 4 bases, and 16 bases lay outside the gene matches. The CDR3 consists of 17 residues. Germline loops: CDR1 SGDLS, CDR2 YYNGEE. For the CDR3, the DNA is TGTGCCAGCAGCCCCCGGGACAGTTTAAGCCCCCCCTATGGCTACACCTTC. Amino acid sequence: CASSPRDSLSPPYGYTF.

The CDR3 sequence: CASRRDRQSNYGYTF. The CDR3 region has the DNA TGTGCCAGCAGGCGGGACAGACAGTCTAACTATGGCTACACCTTC. J is TRBJ1-2 and V is TRBV7-2, with 7 bases identical to TRBD1. The germline V gene encodes CDR1 SGHTA and CDR2 FQGNSA. Trimming at V came to 6 bases and at J to 0 bases, leaving 7 bases not matched to a gene. This CDR3 has 15 amino acids.

This clone is a singleton in its sample. The rearrangement joins TRBV19 to TRBJ1-2; tentative D call: TRBD1 (6 bases). The CDR3 has 14 residues. CDR1 and CDR2 from the germline V gene are LNHDA and SQIVND (reference sequence). Trimming left V 2 bases short and J 7 bases short, with 14 bases between. CDR3 coding DNA: TGTGCCAGTAGTATAACCCTTACAGGGCCTGGCTACACCTTC. It yields the protein CASSITLTGPGYTF. The whole variable domain, remainder taken from reference TRBV19 and TRBJ1-2, is DGGITQSPKYLFRKEGQNVTLSCEQNLNHDAMYWYRQDPGQGLRLIYYSQIVNDFQKGDIAEGYSVSREKKESFPLTVTSAQKNPTAFYLCASSITLTGPGYTFGSGTRLTVV.

V and J are TRBV6-5 and TRBJ2-7; D perhaps matches TRBD1 (6 bases). Per the germline V gene, CDR1 is MNHEY and CDR2 is SVGAGI. The CDR3 spans 12 residues. The V and J ends lost 6 bases and 9 bases respectively, with 15 bases between them. The CDR3 region has the DNA TGTGCCAGCAGCTACACGACAGGACCGCAGTACTTC. Protein: CASSYTTGPQYF.

The genes are TRBV20-1 and TRBJ1-3; TRBD1 aligns across 7 bases. This CDR3 is built from 16 residues. After removal of 3 bases from V and 0 bases from J, the junction contained 8 bases not matched to a gene. CDR1 is DFQATT and CDR2 is SNEGSKA in the germline V gene (reference sequence). This CDR3 is CSASTTGTASGNTIYF. Written as DNA, the CDR3 is TGCAGTGCTAGTACTACCGGGACAGCCTCTGGAAACACCATATATTTT.

The chain employs TRBV6-2 or TRBV6-3 and TRBJ1-2; unclear D gene. The V end was cut by 5 bases, the J end by 8 bases, with 18 bases between. The CDR3 has 14 residues. The germline CDR1 and CDR2 sequences are MNHEY and SVGEGT. CDR3 nucleotides: TGTGCCAGCAGTCAGACCGCCGGACTTTTAGGCTACACCTTC. Encoded protein: CASSQTAGLLGYTF.